Listed here are 24 T cell receptor beta chains from one sample, sequenced in a study of cytomegalovirus exposure and HLA in healthy donors. PCR involved 60 Vbeta and 13 Jbeta primers. The method was immunoSEQ multiplex PCR; TCRdb's version includes in-frame clones alone and lacks a portion of them. The sample contains 150,000 to 200,000 clones, approximately 88% of which appear only once. Sample: PBMCs. The source of these receptors is a boy aged 2 to 9 in good health and CMV-seronegative.

The rearrangement joins TRBV30 to TRBJ2-7; D remains unclear. Germline CDR1 GTSNPN, CDR2 SVGIG (reference sequence). Trimming took 2 bases from V and 1 from J, leaving 12 bases between them. The CDR3 runs 14 residues. The CDR3 protein is CAWSSPFQSYEQYF. The CDR3 region has the DNA TGTGCCTGGAGTAGTCCGTTTCAGTCCTACGAGCAGTACTTC.

This clone was detected once. The chain joins TRBV20-1 to TRBJ1-2, with unresolved D. The V and J ends lost 1 base and 10 bases respectively, with 7 bases between them. In germline, CDR1 is DFQATT, CDR2 SNEGSKA (reference sequence). The CDR3 runs 10 residues. DNA for the CDR3: TGCAGTGCTAGAGGCCAGATCTACACCTTC. Protein: CSARGQIYTF.

This chain uses TRBV15 with TRBJ2-7; 9 bases match TRBD1. The CDR3 sequence is 16 residues long. V shed 3 bases, J shed 0 bases, and the junction held 6 bases outside the gene matches. Per the germline V gene, CDR1 is LNHNV and CDR2 is YYDKDF (reference sequence). The CDR3 nucleotides are TGTGCCACCAGCAGGGGGGGACAGGGTCGCTCCTACGAGCAGTACTTC. Amino acids: CATSRGGQGRSYEQYF.

The J gene is TRBJ2-3, the V gene TRBV7-7; D is unclear. V was cut by 4 bases and J by 0 bases, with 11 bases left in between. Germline CDR1 SSHAT, CDR2 FNYEAQ (reference sequence). This CDR3 is built from 15 residues. The CDR3 is CASSSGSGSTDTQYF. The CDR3, as DNA: TGTGCCAGCAGCTCAGGCTCTGGAAGCACAGATACGCAGTATTTT.

V usage is TRBV2 and J usage is TRBJ2-2, with 8 bases matching TRBD2. Germline assignment: CDR1 SNHLY and CDR2 FYNNEI. CDR3 length: 14 amino acids. Losses at the gene ends were 10 bases for V and 2 bases for J; bases not matched to a gene: 6. The chain's CDR3 is CATSAGVNTGELFF. The CDR3 coding sequence is TGTGCCACCTCAGCGGGAGTAAACACCGGGGAGCTGTTTTTT.

The CDR3 protein is CASSPGTGRSGSSEQYF. In nucleotides, the CDR3 is TGTGCCAGCAGCCCCGGGACAGGGAGAAGCGGGAGCTCCGAGCAGTACTTC. The rearrangement uses TRBV5-5 and TRBJ2-7; the D gene is possibly TRBD1 (9 bases). This CDR3 is built from 17 residues. Germline loops: CDR1 SGHKS, CDR2 YYEKEE (reference sequence). V lost 4 bases, J lost 6 bases, and 26 bases lay in between.

J is TRBJ1-3 and V is TRBV29-1; no clear D gene. The germline gives CDR1 SQVTM, CDR2 ANQGSEA. The V and J ends lost 6 bases and 2 bases respectively, with 8 bases between them. The CDR3 is 12 residues long. CDR3 sequence (DNA): TGCAGCGTGTCTGAGACTGGAAACACCATATATTTT. Protein sequence: CSVSETGNTIYF.

The gene calls are TRBV5-1 and TRBJ1-5, with D uncertain. This CDR3 is 15 amino acids long. V was trimmed by 0 bases and J by 2 bases, leaving 9 bases between them. Germline loops: CDR1 SGHRS, CDR2 YFSETQ. CDR3 DNA sequence: TGCGCCAGCAGCTTGGAGGGAGGACGCAATCAGCCCCAGCATTTT. It yields the protein CASSLEGGRNQPQHF. Filled out from reference TRBV5-1 and TRBJ1-5, the complete variable domain reads KAGVTQTPRYLIKTRGQQVTLSCSPISGHRSVSWYQQTPGQGLQFLFEYFSETQRNKGNFPGRFSGRQFSNSRSEMNVSTLELGDSALYLCASSLEGGRNQPQHFGDGTRLSIL.

The chain has TRBV27 and TRBJ2-7; 8 positions match TRBD1. Trimming at V came to 5 bases and at J to 0 bases, leaving 9 bases not matched to a gene. The CDR3 spans 16 residues. Germline-derived CDR1 and CDR2 are MNHEY and SMNVEV (reference sequence). Written as DNA, the CDR3 is TGTGCCAGCAGTCACGTACAGGGGGAGATCTCCTACGAGCAGTACTTC. Encoded protein: CASSHVQGEISYEQYF.

The chain joins TRBV19 to TRBJ1-3; D may be TRBD1 (5 bases). Trimming removed 2 bases from V and 0 bases from J, with 11 bases in between. This CDR3 is built from 16 residues. CDR1 and CDR2 from the germline V gene are LNHDA and SQIVND (reference sequence). The CDR3 reads CASSITGQGSGNTIYF. CDR3 sequence (DNA): TGTGCCAGTAGTATAACAGGACAAGGCTCTGGAAACACCATATATTTT.

The rearrangement joins TRBV7-8 to TRBJ2-5, with D possibly matching TRBD1 (6 bases). This CDR3 region has 14 residues. Germline CDR1 is SGHVS and CDR2 is FQNEAQ. Trimming took off 4 bases at V and 2 bases at J, with 11 bases between the two ends. CDR3 DNA sequence: TGTGCCAGCAGCTCCATGACAGGACAAGAGACCCAGTACTTC. This gives the protein CASSSMTGQETQYF.

This clone was seen a handful of times. The chain employs TRBV7-8 and TRBJ1-5, with D tentatively TRBD1 (5 bases). Germline CDR1 and CDR2: SGHVS and FQNEAQ. The CDR3 covers 15 residues. With 5 bases removed from V and 1 base from J, the gap between germline ends came to 12 bases. The CDR3 bases are TGTGCCAGCAGCACGGGGGGGAGGAGCAATCAGCCCCAGCATTTT. Protein product: CASSTGGRSNQPQHF.

This sequence joins TRBV7-2 and TRBJ2-5; 9 bases map to TRBD2. The germline V gene encodes CDR1 SGHTA and CDR2 FQGNSA. Unmatched junction bases numbered 3, after V lost 4 bases and J lost 3 bases. This CDR3 contains 14 residues. The CDR3 DNA sequence: TGTGCCAGCAGCTGGATAGCGGGAGAAGAGACCCAGTACTTC. It translates to CASSWIAGEETQYF.

This chain links TRBV6-5 with TRBJ2-7; D call uncertain. The CDR3 runs 13 residues. Trimming cost V 2 bases and J 3 bases, with 8 bases left between them. Germline V gene sequence: CDR1 MNHEY, CDR2 SVGAGI. The CDR3 sequence: CASSYGPLYEQYF. In nucleotides, the CDR3 is TGTGCCAGCAGTTACGGGCCACTCTACGAGCAGTACTTC.

The gene calls are TRBV28 and TRBJ1-2; 9 bases are a match to TRBD1. The V and J ends lost 6 bases and 0 bases, in that order; junction bases with no gene match: 11. Germline CDR1 and CDR2: MDHEN and SYDVKM. The CDR3 is 17 amino acids. In nucleotides, the CDR3 is TGTGCCAGCAGCGGTCCGGGACAGGGATTACCTAACTATGGCTACACCTTC. Translation: CASSGPGQGLPNYGYTF.

The chain joins TRBV5-1 to TRBJ2-2; 8 nucleotides align to TRBD1. After removal of 4 bases from V and 1 base from J, the junction contained 0 bases not matched to a gene. The CDR3 runs 14 residues. The germline V gene has CDR1 SGHRS and CDR2 YFSETQ. Here the CDR3 DNA reads TGCGCCAGCAGCGGGACAGGGAACACCGGGGAGCTGTTTTTT. As protein: CASSGTGNTGELFF. Combining the CDR3 with reference TRBV5-1 and TRBJ2-2 gives the whole variable domain KAGVTQTPRYLIKTRGQQVTLSCSPISGHRSVSWYQQTPGQGLQFLFEYFSETQRNKGNFPGRFSGRQFSNSRSEMNVSTLELGDSALYLCASSGTGNTGELFFGEGSRLTVL.

This clone was seen only once. V gene TRBV5-1 combines with J gene TRBJ2-2, with D tentatively TRBD1 (5 bases). The CDR3 extends over 16 amino acids. The germline V gene encodes CDR1 SGHRS and CDR2 YFSETQ. V lost 4 bases to trimming and J lost 4 bases, with 17 bases between them. In nucleotides, the CDR3 is TGCGCCAGCAGCCCACCCCGGGCAGGGTCCACCGGGGAGCTGTTTTTT. It encodes CASSPPRAGSTGELFF.

V gene TRBV6-1 combines with J gene TRBJ2-7; TRBD1 is a possible D gene (5 bases). Germline CDR1 reads MNHNS; CDR2 reads SASEGT. Deletions cut 2 bases from V and 2 bases from J, with 7 bases between. CDR3 length: 13 residues. In DNA, the CDR3 is TGTGCCAGCAGTGAAACGACAGCCTACGAGCAGTACTTC. Translated, it gives CASSETTAYEQYF.

CDR3 in amino acids: CASSPGLRHSGELFF. As DNA, the CDR3 is TGTGCCAGCAGCCCCGGCCTAAGGCACAGCGGGGAGCTGTTTTTT. The chain links TRBV11-2 to TRBJ2-2; no firm D call. The germline V and J ends were trimmed by 5 bases and 7 bases, with 17 bases remaining between them. The CDR3 runs to 15 residues. CDR1 SGHAT and CDR2 FQNNGV come from the germline V gene.

V is TRBV19 and J is TRBJ2-5, with 9 bases lining up with TRBD1. The CDR3 sequence is 17 residues long. Germline CDR1 and CDR2: LNHDA and SQIVND (reference sequence). V shed 6 bases, J shed 1 base, and the junction held 12 bases outside the gene matches. The CDR3 bases are TGTGCCAGTAGGCAACAGGGGGCTGGAGGTGGCCAAGAGACCCAGTACTTC. Translating it yields CASRQQGAGGGQETQYF.

The rearrangement links TRBV7-2 to TRBJ1-1, with a possible D match to TRBD1 (6 bases). V was trimmed by 5 bases and J by 1 base, leaving 11 bases between them. The CDR3 has 14 residues. Germline values: CDR1 SGHTA, CDR2 FQGNSA. CDR3 residues: CASSRRGGNTEAFF. In DNA, the CDR3 is TGTGCCAGCAGCCGACGAGGGGGGAACACTGAAGCTTTCTTT.

The chain recombines TRBV6-1 with TRBJ1-4; 7 bases align to TRBD1. The CDR3 covers 14 residues. J lost 8 bases, V lost 4 bases, and 7 bases had no gene match. Per the germline V gene, CDR1 is MNHNS and CDR2 is SASEGT. The CDR3 nucleotides are TGTGCCAGCAGTGGAACCGGGACAGCCGAAAAACTGTTTTTT. It translates to CASSGTGTAEKLFF.

This chain uses TRBV5-6 with TRBJ1-1; no firm D call. Germline CDR1 is SGHDT and CDR2 is YYEEEE. The CDR3 sequence is 12 residues long. The V end was cut by 0 bases, the J end by 8 bases, with 8 bases between. The CDR3 nucleotides are TGTGCCAGCAGCTTGGGCGGACTCGAAGCTTTCTTT. Translated, it gives CASSLGGLEAFF.

The chain joins TRBV7-9 to TRBJ2-1; D not certain. CDR1 and CDR2 (germline): SEHNR, FQNEAQ (reference sequence). The CDR3 spans 14 residues. With 1 base removed from V and 7 bases from J, the gap between germline ends came to 11 bases. The CDR3 nucleotides are TGTGCCAGCAGCTTAGGCGTAGCCGGGAATGAGCAGTTCTTC. Translated: CASSLGVAGNEQFF.